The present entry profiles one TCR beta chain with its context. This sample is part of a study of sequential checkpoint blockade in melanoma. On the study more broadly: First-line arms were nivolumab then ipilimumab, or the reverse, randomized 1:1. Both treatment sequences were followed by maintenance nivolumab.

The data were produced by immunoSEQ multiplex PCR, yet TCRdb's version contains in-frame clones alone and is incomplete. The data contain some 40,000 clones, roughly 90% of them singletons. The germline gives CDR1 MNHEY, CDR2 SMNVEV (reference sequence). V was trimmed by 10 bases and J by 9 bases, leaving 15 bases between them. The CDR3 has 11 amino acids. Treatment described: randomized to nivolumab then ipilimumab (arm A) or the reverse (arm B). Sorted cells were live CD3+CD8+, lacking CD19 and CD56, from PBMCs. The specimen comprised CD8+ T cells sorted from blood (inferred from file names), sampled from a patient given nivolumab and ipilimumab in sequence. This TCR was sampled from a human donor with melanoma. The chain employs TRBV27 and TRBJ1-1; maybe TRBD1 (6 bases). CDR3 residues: CATRLGAKAFF. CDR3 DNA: TGTGCCACGAGACTGGGGGCAAAAGCTTTCTTT.